This is a list of T cell receptor beta chains from one sample in a study of Graves' ophthalmopathy and Graves' hyperthyroidism. Via MiXCR, TCRdb re-called the multiplex PCR reads, giving one row per CDR3 protein. The sample has roughly 50,000 distinct CDR3 sequences, roughly 52% seen once. Sequencing used peripheral blood. Receptor source: an adult man with Graves' ophthalmopathy. CDR3s include the opening cysteine and the closing phenylalanine or tryptophan. D genes are given only for firm matches. Clone size is not always given. Where it is, it says once, few, many or a class for expanded clones.

V	size	J	D	DNA	CDR3
TRBV7-2	.	TRBJ1-1	TRBD1	TGTGCCAGCAGCTTAACGGGACAGGGGGCCAAGTACACTGAAGCTTTCTTT	CASSLTGQGAKYTEAFF
TRBV5-1	many	TRBJ2-3	.	TGCGCCAGCAGCTTAGATGGGGCTTGGACAGATACGCAGTATTTT	CASSLDGAWTDTQYF
TRBV20-1	.	TRBJ1-5	.	TGCAGTGCTAGACCGACGGAAGTTCCGCGCAATCAGCCCCAGCATTTT	CSARPTEVPRNQPQHF
TRBV5-1	many	TRBJ1-1	.	TGCGCCAGCAGCTTGGGACCAGAAGCTTTCTTT	CASSLGPEAFF
TRBV28	many	TRBJ1-1	.	TGTGCCAGCACACTAACAGGGAGTAACACTGAAGCTTTCTTT	CASTLTGSNTEAFF
TRBV29-1	.	TRBJ1-1	.	TGCAGCGTTGATACAGGGTTCACTGAAGCTTTCTTT	CSVDTGFTEAFF
TRBV10-3	few	TRBJ2-3	.	TGTGCCATCAGTGAGTCTTACTCCACAGATACGCAGTATTTT	CAISESYSTDTQYF
TRBV10-3	many	TRBJ2-5	.	TGTGCCATCAGTGGCTCCGGATATGGAGAGACCCAGTACTTC	CAISGSGYGETQYF
TRBV6-1	.	TRBJ2-7	TRBD2	TGTGCCAGCAGTGCCACTAGCGGGAGTCCTAAGGAGCAGTACTTC	CASSATSGSPKEQYF
TRBV5-1	.	TRBJ2-7	TRBD2	TGCGCCAGCAGGGGGGACGGTAGCGGGGTCTACGAGCAGTACTTC	CASRGDGSGVYEQYF
TRBV6-6	many	TRBJ1-1	.	TGTGCCAGCAGGCGCAGGGTTGGTGGAGGCACTGAAGCTTTCTTT	CASRRRVGGGTEAFF
TRBV20-1	many	TRBJ2-1	TRBD2	TGCAGTGCTACCTCCGGGACTAGCGGGATATACGAGCAGTTCTTC	CSATSGTSGIYEQFF
TRBV19	many	TRBJ2-5	TRBD2	TGTGCCAGTAGTGTGTCAAGCGGTCGGCGGGGGGAGACCCAGTACTTC	CASSVSSGRRGETQYF
TRBV19	few	TRBJ1-2	TRBD1	TGTGCCAGTAGTACACAGGGGGATGGCTACACCTTC	CASSTQGDGYTF
TRBV25-1	few	TRBJ2-7	TRBD1	TGTGCCAGCAGTGACCCAACGACAGGGGTGATAAGCGAGCAGTACTTC	CASSDPTTGVISEQYF
TRBV12-5	.	TRBJ2-2	TRBD2	TGTGCTAGTGGGCAAACCGGGACTAGCGGGGGGGCCCTGCCCGGGGAGCTGTTTTTT	CASGQTGTSGGALPGELFF
TRBV7-6	many	TRBJ2-2	TRBD1	TGTGCCAGCAGCCCCAGGACAGGGTCGAACACCGGGGAGCTGTTTTTT	CASSPRTGSNTGELFF